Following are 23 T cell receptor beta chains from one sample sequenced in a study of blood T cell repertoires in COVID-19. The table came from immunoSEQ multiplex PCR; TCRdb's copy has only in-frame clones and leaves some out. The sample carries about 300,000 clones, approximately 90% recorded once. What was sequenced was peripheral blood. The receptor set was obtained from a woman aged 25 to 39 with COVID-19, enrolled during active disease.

CDR3 loop: CASSQVGRRSAEAFF. CDR3 sequence (DNA): TGCGCCAGCAGCCAAGTCGGCCGCCGGAGCGCTGAAGCTTTCTTT. The V gene is TRBV4-1, the J gene TRBJ1-1, with D hard to call. The CDR3 extends over 15 amino acids. V was clipped by 1 base and J by 6 bases, with 15 bases between them. CDR1 is MGHRA, CDR2 YSYEKL, per germline.

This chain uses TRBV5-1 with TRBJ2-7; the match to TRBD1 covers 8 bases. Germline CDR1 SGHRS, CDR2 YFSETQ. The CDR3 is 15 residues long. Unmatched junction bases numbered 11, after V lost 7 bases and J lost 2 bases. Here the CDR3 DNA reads TGCGCCAGCTCCACCCACTCGGACAGGGCCTACGAGCAGTACTTC. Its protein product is CASSTHSDRAYEQYF.

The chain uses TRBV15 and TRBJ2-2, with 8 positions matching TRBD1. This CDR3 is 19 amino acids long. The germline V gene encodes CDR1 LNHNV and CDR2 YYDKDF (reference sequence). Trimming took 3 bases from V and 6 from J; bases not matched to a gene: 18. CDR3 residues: CATSSQTGEEMDWAGELFF. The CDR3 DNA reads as TGTGCCACCAGCAGCCAGACAGGGGAGGAGATGGATTGGGCCGGGGAGCTGTTTTTT.

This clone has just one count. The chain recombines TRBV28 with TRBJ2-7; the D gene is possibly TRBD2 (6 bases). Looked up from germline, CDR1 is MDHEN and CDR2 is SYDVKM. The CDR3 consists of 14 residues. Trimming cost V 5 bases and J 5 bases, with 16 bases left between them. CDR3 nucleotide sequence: TGTGCCAGCAGTGCGCGCGGGGCTCGGGACGAGCAGTACTTC. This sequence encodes CASSARGARDEQYF.

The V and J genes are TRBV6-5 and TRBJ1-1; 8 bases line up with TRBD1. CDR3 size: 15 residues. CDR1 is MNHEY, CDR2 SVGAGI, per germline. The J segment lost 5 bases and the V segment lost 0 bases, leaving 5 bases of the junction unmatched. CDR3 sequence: CASSYSGRGRTEAFF. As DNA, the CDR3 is TGTGCCAGCAGTTACTCGGGCAGGGGGCGAACTGAAGCTTTCTTT.

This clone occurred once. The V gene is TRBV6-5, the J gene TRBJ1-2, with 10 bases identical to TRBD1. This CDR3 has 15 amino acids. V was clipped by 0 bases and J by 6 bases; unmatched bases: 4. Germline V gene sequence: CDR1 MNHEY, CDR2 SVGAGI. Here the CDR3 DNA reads TGTGCCAGCAGTTACTCGGACAGGGGGATAGATGGCTACACCTTC. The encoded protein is CASSYSDRGIDGYTF.

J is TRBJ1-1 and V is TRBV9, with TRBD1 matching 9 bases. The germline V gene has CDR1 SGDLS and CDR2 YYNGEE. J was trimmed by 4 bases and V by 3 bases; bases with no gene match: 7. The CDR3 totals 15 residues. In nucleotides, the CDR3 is TGTGCCAGCAGCGAATACAGGGGGCCTGGCACTGAAGCTTTCTTT. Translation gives CASSEYRGPGTEAFF.

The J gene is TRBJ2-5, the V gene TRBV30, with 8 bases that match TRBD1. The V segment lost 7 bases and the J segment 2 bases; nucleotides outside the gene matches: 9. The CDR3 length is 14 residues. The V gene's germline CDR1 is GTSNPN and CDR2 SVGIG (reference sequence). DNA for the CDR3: TGTGCCTCCGGACAGGGTCGTTGGCAAGAGACCCAGTACTTC. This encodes CASGQGRWQETQYF.

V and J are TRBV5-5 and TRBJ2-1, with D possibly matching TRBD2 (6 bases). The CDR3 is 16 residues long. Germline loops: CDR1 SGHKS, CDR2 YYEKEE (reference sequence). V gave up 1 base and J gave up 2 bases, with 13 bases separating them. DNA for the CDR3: TGTGCCAGCAGCTTGTTCGGTAGCGGAACCTACAATGAGCAGTTCTTC. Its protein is CASSLFGSGTYNEQFF.

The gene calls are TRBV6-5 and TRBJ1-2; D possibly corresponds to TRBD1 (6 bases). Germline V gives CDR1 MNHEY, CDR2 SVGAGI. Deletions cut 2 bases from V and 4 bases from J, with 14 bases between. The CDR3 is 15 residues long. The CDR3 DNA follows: TGTGCCAGCAGTTACGAGTCAGGGGCTGGCTATGGCTACACCTTC. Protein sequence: CASSYESGAGYGYTF.

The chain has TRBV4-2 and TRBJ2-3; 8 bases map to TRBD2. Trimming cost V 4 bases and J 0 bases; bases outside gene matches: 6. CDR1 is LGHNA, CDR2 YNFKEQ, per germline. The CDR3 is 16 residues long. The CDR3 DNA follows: TGTGCCAGCAGCCCTTCCACTAGCGGCAGCACAGATACGCAGTATTTT. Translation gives CASSPSTSGSTDTQYF.

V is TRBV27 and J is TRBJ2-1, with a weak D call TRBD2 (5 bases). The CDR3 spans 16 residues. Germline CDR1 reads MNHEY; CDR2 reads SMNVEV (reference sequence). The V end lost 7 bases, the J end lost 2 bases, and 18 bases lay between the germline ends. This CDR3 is CASTPSGESPYNEQFF. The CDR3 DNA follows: TGTGCCAGCACCCCGTCTGGGGAGTCCCCCTACAATGAGCAGTTCTTC.

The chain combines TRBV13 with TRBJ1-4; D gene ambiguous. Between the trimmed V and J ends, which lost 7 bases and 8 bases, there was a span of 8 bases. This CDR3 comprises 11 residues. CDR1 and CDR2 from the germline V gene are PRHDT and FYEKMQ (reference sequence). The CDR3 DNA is TGTGCCAGCACCGGCGGAGAAAAACTGTTTTTT. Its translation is CASTGGEKLFF.

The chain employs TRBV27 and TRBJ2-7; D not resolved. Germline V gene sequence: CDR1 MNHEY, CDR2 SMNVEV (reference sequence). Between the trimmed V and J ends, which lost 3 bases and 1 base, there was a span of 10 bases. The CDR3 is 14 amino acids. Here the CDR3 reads CASSFARSSYEQYF. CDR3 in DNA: TGTGCCAGCAGTTTTGCGCGGTCGTCCTACGAGCAGTACTTC.

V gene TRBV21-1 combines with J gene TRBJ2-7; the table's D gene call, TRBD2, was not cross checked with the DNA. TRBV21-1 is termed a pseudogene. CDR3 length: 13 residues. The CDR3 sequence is CALRAGSSYEQYF. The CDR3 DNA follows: TGTGCTCTAAGGGCGGGATCCTCCTACGAGCAGTACTTC.

The CDR3 coding sequence is TGCGCCAGCAGCCTAGCTGGCGGGAGGGCCACAGATACGCAGTATTTT. It translates to CASSLAGGRATDTQYF. The V and J genes are TRBV4-1 and TRBJ2-3, with 9 bases that match TRBD2. CDR1 is MGHRA and CDR2 is YSYEKL in the germline V gene. V lost 4 bases to trimming and J lost 2 bases; unmatched junction nucleotides: 7. The CDR3 is made up of 16 amino acids.

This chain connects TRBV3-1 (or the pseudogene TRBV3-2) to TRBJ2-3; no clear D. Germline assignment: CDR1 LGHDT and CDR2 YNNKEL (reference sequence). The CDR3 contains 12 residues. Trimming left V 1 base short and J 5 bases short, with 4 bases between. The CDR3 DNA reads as TGTGCCAGCAGCCAAGCCAGAGATACGCAGTATTTT. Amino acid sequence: CASSQARDTQYF.

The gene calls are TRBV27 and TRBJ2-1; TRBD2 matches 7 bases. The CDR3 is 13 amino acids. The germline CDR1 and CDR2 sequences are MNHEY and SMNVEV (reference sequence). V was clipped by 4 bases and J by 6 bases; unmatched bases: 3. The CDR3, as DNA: TGTGCCAGCAGTTGGGAGGGAGTCAATGAGCAGTTCTTC. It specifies CASSWEGVNEQFF.

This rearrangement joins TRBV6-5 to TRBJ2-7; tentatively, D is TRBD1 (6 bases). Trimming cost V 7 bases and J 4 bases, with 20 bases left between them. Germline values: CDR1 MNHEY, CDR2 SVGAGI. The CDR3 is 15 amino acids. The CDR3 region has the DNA TGTGCCAGCACCCTAATTCGGGACACTAATTACGAGCAGTACTTC. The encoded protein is CASTLIRDTNYEQYF.

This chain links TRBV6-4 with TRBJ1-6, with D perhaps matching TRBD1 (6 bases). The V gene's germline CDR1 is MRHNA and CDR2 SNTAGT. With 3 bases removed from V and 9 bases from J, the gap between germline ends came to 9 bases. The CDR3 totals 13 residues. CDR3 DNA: TGTGCCAGCAGTGAGGCCAGGGGTTCACCCCTCCACTTT. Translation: CASSEARGSPLHF.

The CDR3 sequence is CAISRGQAYNEQFF. CDR3 in DNA: TGTGCCATTTCGAGGGGGCAAGCCTACAATGAGCAGTTCTTC. V usage is TRBV10-3 and J usage is TRBJ2-1; 7 bases are a match to TRBD1. V dropped 9 bases and J dropped 2; count of bases not matched to a gene: 7. Germline CDR1 and CDR2: ENHRY and SYGVKD. CDR3 length equals 14 residues.

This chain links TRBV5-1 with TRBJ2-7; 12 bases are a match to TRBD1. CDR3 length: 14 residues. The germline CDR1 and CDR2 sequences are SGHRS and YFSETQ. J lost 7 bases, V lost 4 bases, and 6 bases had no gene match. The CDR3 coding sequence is TGCGCCAGCAGCGAGGGACAGGGGGCGGAAGAGCAGTACTTC. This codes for CASSEGQGAEEQYF. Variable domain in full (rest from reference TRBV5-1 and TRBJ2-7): KAGVTQTPRYLIKTRGQQVTLSCSPISGHRSVSWYQQTPGQGLQFLFEYFSETQRNKGNFPGRFSGRQFSNSRSEMNVSTLELGDSALYLCASSEGQGAEEQYFGPGTRLTVT.

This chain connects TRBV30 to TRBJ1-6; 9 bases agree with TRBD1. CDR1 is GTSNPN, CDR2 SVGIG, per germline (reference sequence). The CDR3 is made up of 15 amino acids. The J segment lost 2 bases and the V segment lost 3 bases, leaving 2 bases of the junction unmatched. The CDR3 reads CAWSGTGTYNSPLHF. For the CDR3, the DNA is TGTGCCTGGAGCGGGACAGGGACCTATAATTCACCCCTCCACTTT.